Sequencing of this T cell receptor (beta chain) was carried out in a study of shared clonotypes between healthy human individuals. Overall study: Researchers drew samples from two women and a few men aged 18 to 49. Each donor contributed plates that comprised three CD4 naive, three CD4 memory, two CD8 naive and one CD8 memory. Broader study findings: Measured sharing among donors was expected to vary with sequencing depth.

For this clone: What it binds is not known.

The CDR3 spans 17 residues. J gave up 2 bases and V 5 bases, and 8 bases lay outside the gene matches. The germline CDR1 and CDR2 sequences are SGHTA and FQGTGA. The genomic DNA of each subset was split evenly across several immunoSEQ plates. This table comes from immunoSEQ multiplex PCR, and its TCRdb copy is limited to in-frame clones, with some not included. Among over 400,000 clones, around 96% were seen once, and the ten largest hold 0.05% to 0.08%. Sequencing was carried out using naive CD4+ T cells sorted from blood. Regarding subset: CD45RA+ positively selected. The receptor comes from a woman younger than 45 in good health. This chain joins TRBV7-3 and TRBJ2-1; 11 nucleotides align to TRBD2. The CDR3 DNA sequence: TGTGCCAGCAGCCCCACTAGCGGGAGTGGGACCTACAATGAGCAGTTCTTC. It is translated as CASSPTSGSGTYNEQFF. The full variable domain, in which reference TRBV7-3 and TRBJ2-1 provide the parts outside the CDR3, is GAGVSQTPSNKVTEKGKYVELRCDPISGHTALYWYRQSLGQGPEFLIYFQGTGAADDSGLPNDRFFAVRPEGSVSTLKIQRTERGDSAVYLCASSPTSGSGTYNEQFFGPGTRLTVL.